This TCR beta chain is from a study of Ad26.COV2.S vaccination and SARS-CoV-2 variants. Study-wide context: It was the COV1001 Ad26.COV2.S trial arm that included the donor. Each vaccinee took Ad26.COV2.S intramuscularly, once or twice 56 days apart. General study points: Vaccine recipients posted higher spike-specific TCR breadth than their placebo counterparts. It was reported that spike-specific CD8+ and CD4+ T cell responses were substantially broad after vaccination.

Treatment described: approximately 18 received Ad26.COV2.S at low or high dose, single or two shots; about 5 received placebo; per-sample allocation not given. Samples analyzed were those drawn on day 63 after the first vaccine or placebo injection. TCRdb keeps only in-frame clones here, not all; method: immunoSEQ multiplex PCR. The data hold about 680,000 clones, with roughly nine tenths observed a single time. Germline V gene sequence: CDR1 LNHDA, CDR2 SQIVND (reference sequence). Deletions cut 5 bases from V and 9 bases from J, with 17 bases between. This CDR3 spans 13 amino acids. The table lists this clone with a few counts. Its antigen is unknown.

The sequence was obtained from a person aged 18 to 59 who received the Ad26.COV2.S COVID-19 vaccine or a placebo. The sequencing used peripheral blood, collected in a trial of Ad26.COV2.S vaccine versus placebo. This chain uses TRBV19 with TRBJ2-7; D not resolved. CDR3 residues: CASSPARNRGQYF. In nucleotides, the CDR3 is TGTGCCAGTAGTCCAGCGCGGAACAGAGGGCAGTACTTC.